This T cell receptor beta chain was captured in a study of control samples from healthy donors and cancer patients. Sequencing used immunoSEQ multiplex PCR; TCRdb keeps in-frame clones, though not all of them. The repertoire consists of 150,000 to 200,000 clones, with just over 85% occurring once and the leading ten covering around 5%. Germline loops: CDR1 LGHDT, CDR2 YNNKEL (reference sequence). The CDR3 consists of 15 residues. V was trimmed by 7 bases and J by 0 bases, leaving 13 bases between them. The sequence derives from a woman aged 25 to 39 in good health. Sequenced input: blood. The chain combines TRBV3-1 (or the pseudogene TRBV3-2) with TRBJ2-1; maybe TRBD1 (5 bases). CDR3 sequence reads: CASTRDSSSYNEQFF. DNA of the CDR3: TGTGCCAGCACCCGAGACAGTAGCTCCTACAATGAGCAGTTCTTC.